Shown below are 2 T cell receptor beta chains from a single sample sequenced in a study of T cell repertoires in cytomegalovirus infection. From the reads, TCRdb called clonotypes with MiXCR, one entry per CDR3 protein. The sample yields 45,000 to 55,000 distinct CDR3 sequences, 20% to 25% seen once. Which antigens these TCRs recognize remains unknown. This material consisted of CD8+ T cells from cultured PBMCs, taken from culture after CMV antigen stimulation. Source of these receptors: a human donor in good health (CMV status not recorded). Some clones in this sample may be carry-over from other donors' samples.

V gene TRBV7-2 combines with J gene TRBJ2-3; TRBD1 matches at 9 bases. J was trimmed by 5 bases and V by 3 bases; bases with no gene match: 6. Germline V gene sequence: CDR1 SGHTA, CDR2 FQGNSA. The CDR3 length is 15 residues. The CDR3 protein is CASSFRDRAIDTQYF. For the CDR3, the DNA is TGTGCCAGCAGCTTCCGGGACAGGGCAATAGATACGCAGTATTTT.

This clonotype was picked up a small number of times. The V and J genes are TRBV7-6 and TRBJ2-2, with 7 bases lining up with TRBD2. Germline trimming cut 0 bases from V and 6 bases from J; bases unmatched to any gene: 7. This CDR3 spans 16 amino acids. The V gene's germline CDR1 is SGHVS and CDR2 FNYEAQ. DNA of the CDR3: TGTGCCAGCAGCTTAGCCGGGGGGAGTAGTTCCGGGGAGCTGTTTTTT. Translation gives CASSLAGGSSSGELFF.